The clone carrying this TCR delta chain was seen many times. The antigen remains unidentified. Germline lookup yields CDR1 TSWWSYY and CDR2 QGS. The CDR3 length is 19 residues. V dropped 2 bases and J dropped 0; count of bases not matched to a gene: 14. The data belong to a study of γδ T cells in repeated Plasmodium falciparum infection. Study results and caveats: Vdelta2-negative gammadelta repertoires appeared less diverse and less shared in Malian than Australian children.

Both TRG and TRD chains were sequenced from each sorted sample. TCRdb re-called clones from the multiplex PCR reads using CATT. The sample shows around 50,000 delta-chain clones, around 1.6% of them seen only once. Gammadelta T cells were flow-sorted from PBMC into Vgamma9/Vdelta2+ and Vdelta2-negative populations for bulk analysis. The receptor was isolated from a pool of human donors (malaria-infected and uninfected, not separated). The V call is TRDV1, the J call TRDJ1; 8 bases line up with TRDD3. Sequencing was carried out using gamma-delta T cells from blood. The CDR3 reads CALGESSGYWGYDTDKLIF. The CDR3 nucleotides read TGTGCTCTTGGGGAATCCAGCGGCTACTGGGGGTACGACACCGATAAACTCATCTTT.